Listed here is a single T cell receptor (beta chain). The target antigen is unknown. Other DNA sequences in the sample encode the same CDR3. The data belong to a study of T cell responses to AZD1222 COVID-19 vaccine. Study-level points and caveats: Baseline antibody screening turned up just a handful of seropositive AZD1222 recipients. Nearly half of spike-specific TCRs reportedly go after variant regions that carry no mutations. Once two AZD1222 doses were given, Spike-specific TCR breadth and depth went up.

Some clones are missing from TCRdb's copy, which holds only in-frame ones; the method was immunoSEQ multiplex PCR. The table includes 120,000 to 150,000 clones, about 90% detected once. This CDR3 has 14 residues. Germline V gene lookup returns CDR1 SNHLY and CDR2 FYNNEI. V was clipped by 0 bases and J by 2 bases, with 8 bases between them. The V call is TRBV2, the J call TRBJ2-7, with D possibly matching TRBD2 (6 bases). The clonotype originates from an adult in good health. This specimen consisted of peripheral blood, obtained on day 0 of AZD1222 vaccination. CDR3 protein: CASSEAGGTYEQYF. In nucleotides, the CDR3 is TGTGCCAGCAGTGAAGCGGGGGGTACCTACGAGCAGTACTTC.